This T cell receptor beta chain was recorded in a study of shared clonotypes between healthy human individuals. Overall study context: CD4 naive and CD4 memory each took three plates per donor, while CD8 naive took two and CD8 memory one.

Here immunoSEQ multiplex PCR was the method, and the copy in TCRdb shows in-frame clones only, minus some. Of about 2 million clones listed, approximately 95% are singletons. On this clone: Its matching antigen is unknown.

General study findings and limits: The study found lower generation probabilities in non-shared clonotypes than in those shared by all four donors.

Sequencing was carried out using naive CD4+ T cells sorted from blood. The sample's subset: CD45RA+ positively selected. The source of this sequence is a man aged 18 to 30 in good health.

CDR3 coding DNA: TGTGCCAGCAGCGGCGGGACAGGGGACTATGGCTACACCTTC. Translation gives CASSGGTGDYGYTF. The chain couples TRBV5-4 to TRBJ1-2; 10 bases line up with TRBD1. Germline CDR1 is SGHNT and CDR2 is YYREEE (reference sequence). Germline trimming cut 4 bases from V and 3 bases from J; bases unmatched to any gene: 3. This CDR3 has 14 amino acids.